The rows below give T cell receptor beta chains drawn from one sample of a study of beta chain features in type 1 diabetes. Assay: immunoSEQ multiplex PCR; the TCRdb copy retains only in-frame clones and omits some. Found here are more than 350,000 clones, 9.5% to 12% of them singletons; the top ten hold 0.035% to 0.05%. The sample consisted of naive CD4+ T cells from blood. These receptors originate from a woman younger than 35 in good health. Both conserved end residues are part of each CDR3. The order of the fields is D gene, J gene, V gene, clone size, CDR3 protein, CDR3 DNA. D genes are given only for firm matches. Expanded clones are given a class, and other clones once, few, many or no size at all.

- TRBJ2-3 TRBV5-1 few CASSVGGTDTQYF TGCGCCAGCAGCGTAGGGGGCACAGATACGCAGTATTTT
TRBD2 TRBJ2-1 TRBV28 - CASSPTTSGGANEQFF TGTGCCAGCAGTCCCACGACTAGCGGGGGGGCAAATGAGCAGTTCTTC
- TRBJ2-7 TRBV7-2 - CASSPAYYEQYF TGTGCCAGCAGCCCCGCCTACTACGAGCAGTACTTC
- TRBJ1-2 TRBV29-1 - CSVLSTDYGYTF TGCAGCGTCCTGAGCACTGACTATGGCTACACCTTC
TRBD1 TRBJ2-5 TRBV9 - CASSPTTGPETQYF TGTGCCAGCAGCCCGACGACAGGGCCTGAGACCCAGTACTTC
- TRBJ1-1 TRBV7-9 few CASSFGQPRTEAFF TGTGCCAGCAGCTTCGGACAGCCAAGGACTGAAGCTTTCTTT
- TRBJ2-7 TRBV7-2 few CASSLAKAYEQYF TGTGCCAGCAGCTTAGCCAAAGCCTACGAGCAGTACTTC
TRBD1 TRBJ1-2 TRBV25-1 - CASSASPGQGIYGYTF TGTGCCAGCAGTGCAAGTCCGGGACAGGGGATCTATGGCTACACCTTC
TRBD1 TRBJ2-1 TRBV19 few CASSRSRDRDEQFF TGTGCCAGTAGCCGATCCCGGGACAGGGATGAGCAGTTCTTC
TRBD1 TRBJ1-2 TRBV6-1 once CASRSIGQGHGYTF TGTGCCAGCAGAAGTATAGGACAGGGGCATGGCTACACCTTC
TRBD2 TRBJ2-5 TRBV6-6 few CASSPYMRGEAETQYF TGTGCCAGCAGCCCTTACATGCGGGGGGAAGCGGAGACCCAGTACTTC
- TRBJ2-1 TRBV7-8 - CASSPQRVSLVGEQFF TGTGCCAGCAGCCCGCAGCGGGTATCTCTTGTCGGTGAGCAGTTCTTC
TRBD2 TRBJ2-3 TRBV7-2 - CASSLRPSGGGDTQYF TGTGCCAGCAGCTTAAGGCCTAGCGGGGGTGGAGATACGCAGTATTTT
TRBD1 TRBJ1-1 TRBV29-1 - CSVKRDRGPTEAFF TGCAGCGTGAAAAGAGACAGGGGACCTACTGAAGCTTTCTTT
- TRBJ2-7 TRBV6-5 - CASSYPGTKDEQYF TGTGCCAGCAGTTACCCGGGAACCAAGGACGAGCAGTACTTC
- TRBJ1-5 TRBV19 - CASSIAFQPQHF TGTGCCAGTAGTATAGCATTTCAGCCCCAGCATTTT
TRBD1 TRBJ2-7 TRBV7-2 - CASSTRTGVYEQYF TGTGCCAGCAGTACAAGGACAGGAGTCTACGAGCAGTACTTC
- TRBJ1-1 TRBV7-9 - CASSSVTGNTEAFF TGTGCCAGCAGCTCAGTGACAGGGAACACTGAAGCTTTCTTT
- TRBJ1-2 TRBV4-3 few CASSHRTGFSDYGYTF TGCGCCAGCAGCCACCGGACGGGCTTCAGCGACTATGGCTACACCTTC
- TRBJ2-3 TRBV2 - CASAGQSHTDTQYF TGTGCCAGTGCTGGACAGTCCCACACAGATACGCAGTATTTT
- TRBJ2-5 TRBV4-2 - CASAPRMGAGTQYF TGTGCCAGCGCGCCCCGGATGGGAGCTGGGACCCAGTACTTC
- TRBJ1-6 TRBV14 few CASSRQIGRSPLHF TGTGCCAGCAGCCGACAAATAGGTCGTTCACCCCTCCACTTT
- TRBJ2-1 TRBV27 - CASSPPGPYNEQFF TGTGCCAGCAGTCCCCCGGGACCCTACAATGAGCAGTTCTTC
TRBD1 TRBJ2-1 TRBV9 few CASGVGQEALNEQFF TGTGCCAGCGGAGTGGGACAGGAGGCTTTGAATGAGCAGTTCTTC
- TRBJ1-2 TRBV27 - CASSLSVSRINNYGYTF TGTGCCAGCAGTTTATCTGTAAGCCGAATCAATAACTATGGCTACACCTTC
- TRBJ2-1 TRBV14 many CASSQDPYGNEQFF TGTGCCAGCAGCCAAGATCCCTATGGCAATGAGCAGTTCTTC
- TRBJ2-1 TRBV7-9 - CASSSRDEQFF TGTGCCAGCAGCTCACGGGATGAGCAGTTCTTC
- TRBJ2-5 TRBV5-4 few CASQTRRAGETQYF TGTGCCAGCCAGACCCGTCGGGCGGGAGAGACCCAGTACTTC
- TRBJ2-1 TRBV4-3 - CASSQEGAVEYLSSYNEQFF TGCGCCAGCAGCCAAGAAGGTGCAGTAGAATATTTAAGCTCCTACAATGAGCAGTTCTTC
- TRBJ2-1 TRBV13 - CASSLRNEQFF TGTGCCAGCAGCTTGCGCAATGAGCAGTTCTTC
- TRBJ2-7 TRBV2 few CASSETNGTPEQYF TGTGCCAGCAGTGAGACTAACGGGACCCCCGAGCAGTACTTC
- TRBJ2-1 TRBV7-3 few CASSLIRVSSYNEQFF TGTGCCAGCAGCTTAATACGGGTGAGCTCCTACAATGAGCAGTTCTTC
TRBD1 TRBJ2-5 TRBV9 - CASSAQTGARQETQYF TGTGCCAGCAGCGCCCAGACAGGGGCGCGCCAAGAGACCCAGTACTTC
- TRBJ2-1 TRBV7-2 few CASSSSGVRYNEQFF TGTGCCAGCAGCTCCTCAGGGGTAAGATACAATGAGCAGTTCTTC
- TRBJ2-5 TRBV5-1 - CASATWETQYF TGCGCCAGCGCGACTTGGGAGACCCAGTACTTC
- TRBJ2-5 TRBV5-1 few CASSLEGGRVETQYF TGCGCCAGCAGCTTGGAAGGGGGGCGCGTGGAGACCCAGTACTTC
- TRBJ2-2 TRBV4-3 - CASSQDLGSRNTGELFF TGCGCCAGCAGCCAAGACTTAGGCAGTCGAAACACCGGGGAGCTGTTTTTT